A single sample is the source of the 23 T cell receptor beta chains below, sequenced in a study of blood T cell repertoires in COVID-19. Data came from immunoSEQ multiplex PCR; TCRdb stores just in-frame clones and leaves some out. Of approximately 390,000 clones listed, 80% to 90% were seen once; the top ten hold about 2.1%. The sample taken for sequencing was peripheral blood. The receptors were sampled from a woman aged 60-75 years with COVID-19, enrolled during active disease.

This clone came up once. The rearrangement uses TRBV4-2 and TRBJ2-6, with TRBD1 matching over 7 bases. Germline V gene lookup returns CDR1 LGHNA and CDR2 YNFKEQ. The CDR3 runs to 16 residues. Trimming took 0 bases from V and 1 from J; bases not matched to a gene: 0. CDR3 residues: CASSQEQGSGANVLTF. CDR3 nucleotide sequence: TGTGCCAGCAGCCAAGAACAGGGGTCTGGGGCCAACGTCCTGACTTTC.

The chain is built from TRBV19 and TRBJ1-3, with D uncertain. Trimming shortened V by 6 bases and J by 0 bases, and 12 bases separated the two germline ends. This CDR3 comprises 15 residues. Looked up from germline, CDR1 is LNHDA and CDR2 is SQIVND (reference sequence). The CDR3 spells CASRTSRASGNTIYF. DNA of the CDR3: TGTGCCAGTAGGACTTCGAGGGCCTCTGGAAACACCATATATTTT.

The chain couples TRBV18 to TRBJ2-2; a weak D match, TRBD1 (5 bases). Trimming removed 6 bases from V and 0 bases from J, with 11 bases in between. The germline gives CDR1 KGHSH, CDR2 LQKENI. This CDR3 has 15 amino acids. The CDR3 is CASSFGHTNTGELFF. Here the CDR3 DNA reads TGTGCCAGCTCCTTCGGACATACGAACACCGGGGAGCTGTTTTTT.

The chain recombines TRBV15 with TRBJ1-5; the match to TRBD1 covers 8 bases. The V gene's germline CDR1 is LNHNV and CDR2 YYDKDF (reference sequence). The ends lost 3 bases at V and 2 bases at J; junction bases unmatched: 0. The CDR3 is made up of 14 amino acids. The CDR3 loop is CATSRDRGNQPQHF. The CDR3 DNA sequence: TGTGCCACCAGCAGGGACAGGGGCAATCAGCCCCAGCATTTT.

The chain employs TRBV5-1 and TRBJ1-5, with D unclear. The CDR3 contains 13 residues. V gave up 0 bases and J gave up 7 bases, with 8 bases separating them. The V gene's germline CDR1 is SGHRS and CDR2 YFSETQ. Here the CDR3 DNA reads TGCGCCAGCAGCTTGGGGGAGTCCCAGCCCCAGCATTTT. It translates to CASSLGESQPQHF.

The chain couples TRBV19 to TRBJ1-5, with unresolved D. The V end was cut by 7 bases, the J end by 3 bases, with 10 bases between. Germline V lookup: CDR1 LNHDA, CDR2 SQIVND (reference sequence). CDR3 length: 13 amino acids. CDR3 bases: TGTGCCAGTACCCAGTGGCCCAATCAGCCCCAGCATTTT. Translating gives CASTQWPNQPQHF.

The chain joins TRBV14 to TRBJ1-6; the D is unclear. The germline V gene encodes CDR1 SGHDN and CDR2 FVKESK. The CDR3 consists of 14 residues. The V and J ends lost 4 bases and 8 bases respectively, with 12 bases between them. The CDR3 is CASSRTLGDSPLHF. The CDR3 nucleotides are TGTGCCAGCAGCCGCACCCTCGGGGATTCACCCCTCCACTTT.

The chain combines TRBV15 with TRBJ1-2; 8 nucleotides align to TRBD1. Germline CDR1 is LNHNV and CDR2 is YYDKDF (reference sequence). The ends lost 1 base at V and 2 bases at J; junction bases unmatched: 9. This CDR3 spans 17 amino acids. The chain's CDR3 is CATSRGGTGQRNYGYTF. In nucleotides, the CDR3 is TGTGCCACCAGCAGAGGAGGGACAGGACAAAGAAACTATGGCTACACCTTC.

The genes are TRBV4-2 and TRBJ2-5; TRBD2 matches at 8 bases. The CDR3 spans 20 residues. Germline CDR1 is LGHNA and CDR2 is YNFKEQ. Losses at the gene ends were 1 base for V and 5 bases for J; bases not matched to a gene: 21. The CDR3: CASSQAGPLGWTSWWETQYF. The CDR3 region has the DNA TGTGCCAGCAGCCAAGCCGGGCCACTAGGTTGGACTAGCTGGTGGGAGACCCAGTACTTC.

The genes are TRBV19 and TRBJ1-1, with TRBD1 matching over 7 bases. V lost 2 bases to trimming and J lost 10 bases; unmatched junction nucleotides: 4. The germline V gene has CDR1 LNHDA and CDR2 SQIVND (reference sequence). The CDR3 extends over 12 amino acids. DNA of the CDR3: TGTGCCAGTAGTATAATGGGACAGCGAGCTTTCTTT. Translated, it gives CASSIMGQRAFF.

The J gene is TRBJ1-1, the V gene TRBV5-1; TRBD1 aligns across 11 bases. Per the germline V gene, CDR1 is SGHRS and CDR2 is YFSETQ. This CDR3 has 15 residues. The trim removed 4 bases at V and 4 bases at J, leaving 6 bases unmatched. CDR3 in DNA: TGCGCCAGCAGCCCAGGGACAGGGGGATTCACTGAAGCTTTCTTT. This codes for CASSPGTGGFTEAFF.

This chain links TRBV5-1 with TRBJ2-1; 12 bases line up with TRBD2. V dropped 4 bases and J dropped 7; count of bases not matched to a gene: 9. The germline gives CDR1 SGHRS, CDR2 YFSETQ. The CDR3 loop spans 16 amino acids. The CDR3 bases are TGCGCCAGCAGCCTAGGGGCTAGCGGGGGGGCGAATGAGCAGTTCTTC. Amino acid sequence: CASSLGASGGANEQFF. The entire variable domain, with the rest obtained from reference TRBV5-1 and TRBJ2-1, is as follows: KAGVTQTPRYLIKTRGQQVTLSCSPISGHRSVSWYQQTPGQGLQFLFEYFSETQRNKGNFPGRFSGRQFSNSRSEMNVSTLELGDSALYLCASSLGASGGANEQFFGPGTRLTVL.

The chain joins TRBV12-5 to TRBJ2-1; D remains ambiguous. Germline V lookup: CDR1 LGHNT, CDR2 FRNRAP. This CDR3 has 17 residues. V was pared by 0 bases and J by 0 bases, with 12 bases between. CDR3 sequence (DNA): TGTGCTAGTGGTTTGGTCCGAGACCCTAGCTCCTACAATGAGCAGTTCTTC. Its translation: CASGLVRDPSSYNEQFF.

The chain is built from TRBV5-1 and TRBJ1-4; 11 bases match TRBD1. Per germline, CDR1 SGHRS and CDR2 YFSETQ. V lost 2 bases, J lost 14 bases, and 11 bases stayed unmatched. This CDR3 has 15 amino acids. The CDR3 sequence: CASSLDPGTGGHLFF. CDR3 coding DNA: TGCGCCAGCAGCTTAGATCCCGGGACAGGGGGACATCTGTTTTTT.

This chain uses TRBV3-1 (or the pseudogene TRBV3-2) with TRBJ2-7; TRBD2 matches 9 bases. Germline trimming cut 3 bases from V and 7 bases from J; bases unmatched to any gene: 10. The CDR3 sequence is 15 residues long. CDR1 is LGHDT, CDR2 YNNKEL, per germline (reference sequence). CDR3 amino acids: CASSHMTSGGEEQYF. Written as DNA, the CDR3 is TGTGCCAGCAGCCACATGACTAGCGGAGGTGAGGAGCAGTACTTC.

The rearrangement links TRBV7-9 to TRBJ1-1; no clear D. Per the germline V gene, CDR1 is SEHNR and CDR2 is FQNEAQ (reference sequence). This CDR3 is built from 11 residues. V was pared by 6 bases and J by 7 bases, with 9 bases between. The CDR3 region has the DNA TGTGCCAGCAGTGAAGGAGTTGAAGCTTTCTTT. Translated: CASSEGVEAFF.

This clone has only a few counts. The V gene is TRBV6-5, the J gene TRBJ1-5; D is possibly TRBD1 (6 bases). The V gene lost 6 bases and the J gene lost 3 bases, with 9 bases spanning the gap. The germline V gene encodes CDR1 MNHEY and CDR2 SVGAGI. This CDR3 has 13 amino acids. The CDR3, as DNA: TGTGCCAGCAGCCGGACAGTCAATCAGCCCCAGCATTTT. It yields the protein CASSRTVNQPQHF.

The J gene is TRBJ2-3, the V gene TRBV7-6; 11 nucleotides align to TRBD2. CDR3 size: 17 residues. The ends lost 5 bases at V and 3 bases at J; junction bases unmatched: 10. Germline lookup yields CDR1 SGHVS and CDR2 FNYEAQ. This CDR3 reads CASSPGVAGGLTDTQYF. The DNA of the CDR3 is TGTGCCAGCAGCCCTGGGGTAGCGGGGGGGCTAACAGATACGCAGTATTTT.

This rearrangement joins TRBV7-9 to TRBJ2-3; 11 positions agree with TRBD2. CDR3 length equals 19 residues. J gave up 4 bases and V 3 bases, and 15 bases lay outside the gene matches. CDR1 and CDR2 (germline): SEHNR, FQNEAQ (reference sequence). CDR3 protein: CASSFLVYIAGGKADTQYF. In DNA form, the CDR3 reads TGTGCCAGCAGCTTTCTCGTCTACATAGCGGGGGGGAAGGCAGATACGCAGTATTTT.

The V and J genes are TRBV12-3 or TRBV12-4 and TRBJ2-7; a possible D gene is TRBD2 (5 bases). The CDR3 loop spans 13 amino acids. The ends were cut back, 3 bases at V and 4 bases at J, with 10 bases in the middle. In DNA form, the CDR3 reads TGTGCCAGCAGTTTCGGGAACACATACGAGCAGTACTTC. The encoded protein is CASSFGNTYEQYF.

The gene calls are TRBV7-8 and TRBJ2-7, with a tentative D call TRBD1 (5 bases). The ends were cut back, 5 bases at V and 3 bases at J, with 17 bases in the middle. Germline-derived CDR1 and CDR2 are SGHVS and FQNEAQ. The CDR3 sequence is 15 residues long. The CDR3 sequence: CASSPTVGHNYEQYF. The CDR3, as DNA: TGTGCCAGCAGCCCCACCGTTGGACACAACTACGAGCAGTACTTC.

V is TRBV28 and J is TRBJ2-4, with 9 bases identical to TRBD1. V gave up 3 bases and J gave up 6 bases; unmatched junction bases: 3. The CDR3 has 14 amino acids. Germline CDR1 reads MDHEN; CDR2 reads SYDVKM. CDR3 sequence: CASSFRQGVNIQYF. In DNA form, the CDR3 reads TGTGCCAGCAGTTTCCGACAGGGGGTAAACATTCAGTACTTC.

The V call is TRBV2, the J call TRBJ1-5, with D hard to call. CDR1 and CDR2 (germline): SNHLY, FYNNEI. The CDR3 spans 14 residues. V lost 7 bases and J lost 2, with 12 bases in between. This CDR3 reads CASTRGYGNQPQHF. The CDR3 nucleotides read TGTGCCAGCACTCGCGGGTACGGCAATCAGCCCCAGCATTTT.